One T cell receptor beta chain is described in this entry. What it recognizes is unknown. Naive CD8 cells lacked CD45RO, underwent positive selection for CCR7 and left out terminally differentiated effector memory CD45RA+ cells. The CDR3 is 16 residues long. The germline V gene encodes CDR1 MGHRA and CDR2 YSYEKL. The J segment lost 6 bases and the V segment lost 3 bases, leaving 8 bases of the junction unmatched. As processed by the authors: Junction-only immunoSEQ data arrived without quality scores, meaning filtering differed. Profiled with immunoSEQ multiplex PCR; TCRdb holds only in-frame clones, not every one. The D gene and trimming were derived from the DNA, and the V and J assignments and clone size from that table. The sample records about 2 million clones, approximately 95% being singletons. The sample is drawn from a study of shared clonotypes between healthy human individuals. Study results and caveats: Naive subsets, compared against memory subsets, generally had larger estimated richness values. The generation probabilities recorded for non-shared clonotypes fell below those of clonotypes shared by all four donors.

This clonotype was obtained from a man between 18 and 29 years old in good health. Sequencing was done on a sample of naive CD8+ T cells sorted from blood. The V call is TRBV4-1, the J call TRBJ2-7; TRBD2 aligns across 13 bases. In DNA, the CDR3 is TGCGCCAGCAGCCACCAACTAGCGGGAGGGCCGTCCGAGCAGTACTTC. Protein product: CASSHQLAGGPSEQYF.